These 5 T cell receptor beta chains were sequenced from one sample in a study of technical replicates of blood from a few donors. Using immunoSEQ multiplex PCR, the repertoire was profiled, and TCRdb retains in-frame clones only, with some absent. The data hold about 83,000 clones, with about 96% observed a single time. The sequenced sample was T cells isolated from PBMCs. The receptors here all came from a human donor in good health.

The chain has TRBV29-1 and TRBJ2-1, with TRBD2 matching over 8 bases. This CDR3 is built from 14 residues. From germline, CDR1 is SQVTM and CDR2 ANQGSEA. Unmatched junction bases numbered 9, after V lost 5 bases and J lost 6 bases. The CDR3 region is CSVRGISGTNEQFF. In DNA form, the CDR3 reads TGCAGCGTTCGGGGTATTAGCGGGACCAATGAGCAGTTCTTC.

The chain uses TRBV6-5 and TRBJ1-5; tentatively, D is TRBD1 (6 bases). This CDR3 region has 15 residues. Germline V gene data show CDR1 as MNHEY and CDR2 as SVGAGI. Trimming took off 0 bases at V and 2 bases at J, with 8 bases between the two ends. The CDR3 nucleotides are TGTGCCAGCAGTTACTCTTACAGGGGCAATCAGCCCCAGCATTTT. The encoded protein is CASSYSYRGNQPQHF.

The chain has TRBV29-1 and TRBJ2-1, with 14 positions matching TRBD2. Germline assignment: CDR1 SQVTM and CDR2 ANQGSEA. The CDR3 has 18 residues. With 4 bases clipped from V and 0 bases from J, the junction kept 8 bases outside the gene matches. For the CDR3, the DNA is TGCAGCGTTGCCGGGACTAGCGGGAGAGAGAGCTCCTACAATGAGCAGTTCTTC. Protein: CSVAGTSGRESSYNEQFF.

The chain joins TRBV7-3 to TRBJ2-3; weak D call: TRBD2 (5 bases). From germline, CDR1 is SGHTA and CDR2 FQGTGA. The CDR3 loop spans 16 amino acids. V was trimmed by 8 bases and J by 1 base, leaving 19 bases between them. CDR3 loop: CASSSEGRGGTDTQYF. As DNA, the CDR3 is TGTGCCAGCTCGTCAGAAGGGAGAGGTGGCACAGATACGCAGTATTTT.

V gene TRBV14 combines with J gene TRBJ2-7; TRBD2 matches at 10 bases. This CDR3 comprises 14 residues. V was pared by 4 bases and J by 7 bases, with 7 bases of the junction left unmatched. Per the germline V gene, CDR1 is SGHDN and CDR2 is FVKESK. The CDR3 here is CASSRLAGAQEQYF. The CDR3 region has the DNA TGTGCCAGCAGCCGTCTAGCGGGAGCGCAAGAGCAGTACTTC.